The sequence of this T cell receptor beta chain was determined in a study of blood T cell repertoires in COVID-19. Authors' processing steps: Amplification from reference gene primers served as the basis for estimated nucleated cell counts. Only in-frame clones appear in the TCRdb table, and some are missing; sequencing was by immunoSEQ multiplex PCR. D and trimming come from the DNA, and the V and J calls and clone size come from that table. The data show 310,000 or so clones, around 82% seen once. The CDR3 runs 17 residues. With V trimmed by 1 base and J by 1 base, 8 bases remained unmatched. The germline V gene encodes CDR1 LGHNA and CDR2 YSLEER.

The sequenced material came from peripheral blood. The sequence was obtained from a woman aged 45-60 years with acute or convalescent COVID-19. J is TRBJ2-3 and V is TRBV4-3; 7 bases fit TRBD2. Here the CDR3 DNA reads TGCGCCAGCAGCCAAGGTGGAGGACTAGACCGCACAGATACGCAGTATTTT. The encoded protein is CASSQGGGLDRTDTQYF.